These T cell receptor beta chains were read from a single sample in a study of blood T cell repertoires in COVID-19. Some clones are missing from TCRdb's copy, which holds only in-frame ones; the method was immunoSEQ multiplex PCR. In the table there are 200,000 to 300,000 clones, over 75% of which are singletons. The source material was PBMCs or T cells enriched from blood (not recorded which). The receptors originated from a man aged 35 to 55 who had recovered from COVID-19. Each CDR3 is given with its conserved first and last residue. D genes are given only for firm matches. Size is omitted from some rows. Given values are once, few, many or a class for expanded clones.

TRBJ1-1	-	TRBV7-8	17	TRBD1	TGTGCCAGCAGCTTAAGGTCTCCGGGACAGGGAGACACTGAAGCTTTCTTT	CASSLRSPGQGDTEAFF
TRBJ2-6	once	TRBV19	18	TRBD2	TGTGCCAGTAGACAGGGACTAGGGTGGGGTTTTGGGGCCAACGTCCTGACTTTC	CASRQGLGWGFGANVLTF
TRBJ2-1	-	TRBV5-6	17	TRBD2	TGTGCCAGCAGCGGAACTAGCGGGAGTGGATCCTACAATGAGCAGTTCTTC	CASSGTSGSGSYNEQFF
TRBJ2-1	-	TRBV11-3	14	TRBD1	TGTGCCAGCAGCTCCCAACAGGGGTTCAATGAGCAGTTCTTC	CASSSQQGFNEQFF
TRBJ1-2	-	TRBV2	14	-	TGTGCCAGCAGCCTGACACAGGATAACTATGGCTACACCTTC	CASSLTQDNYGYTF
TRBJ1-2	once	TRBV30	12	-	TGTGCCTGGACCCTCCATGGCCGTGGCTACACCTTC	CAWTLHGRGYTF
TRBJ2-5	-	TRBV9	17	-	TGTGCCAGCAGCGTAACCCCCGGGCTAGCCGGGAAAGAGACCCAGTACTTC	CASSVTPGLAGKETQYF
TRBJ1-3	-	TRBV5-5	11	-	TGTGCCAGCAGCCCGTGGGAGGGCATATATTTT	CASSPWEGIYF
TRBJ2-2	-	TRBV7-9	15	-	TGTGCCAGCAGCTTAAGACAGACTTACACCGGGGAGCTGTTTTTT	CASSLRQTYTGELFF
TRBJ1-1	-	TRBV7-2	14	-	TGTGCCAGCAGCTTTCCGCCACTAAACACTGAAGCTTTCTTT	CASSFPPLNTEAFF
TRBJ2-7	few	TRBV5-1	14	-	TGCGCCAGCAGCTTGAACCGGGACTGGGACGAGCAGTACTTC	CASSLNRDWDEQYF
TRBJ2-7	-	TRBV10-3	15	-	TGTGCCATCAGTGAGTCAGAGCGGACGACCTACGAGCAGTACTTC	CAISESERTTYEQYF
TRBJ1-2	-	TRBV5-1	15	TRBD1	TGCGCCAGCAGCTTGGAAGGACAGGGGGCGTGGGGCTACACCTTC	CASSLEGQGAWGYTF
TRBJ1-2	-	TRBV12-3/TRBV12-4	13	-	TGTGCCAGCAGTTTATCCCTTAACTATGGCTACACCTTC	CASSLSLNYGYTF
TRBJ2-3	-	TRBV19	15	TRBD1	TGTGCCAGTAGTTTCACCGGGACAGGGGGCGATACGCAGTATTTT	CASSFTGTGGDTQYF
TRBJ1-2	-	TRBV6-2/TRBV6-3	15	-	TGTGCCAGCAGTTCCGGACACCACAACTTGTATGGCTACACCTTC	CASSSGHHNLYGYTF
TRBJ1-4	-	TRBV4-3	16	-	TGCGCCAGCAGCCACCCTAACAGGTCCGGAAATGAAAAACTGTTTTTT	CASSHPNRSGNEKLFF
TRBJ1-5	once	TRBV7-9	15	TRBD1	TGTGCCAGCAGCTTGGGGACAGGGTTTAATCAGCCCCAGCATTTT	CASSLGTGFNQPQHF
TRBJ1-4	-	TRBV7-8	14	TRBD1	TGTGCCAGCAGCCGGGGACAGGGGAATGAAAAACTGTTTTTT	CASSRGQGNEKLFF
TRBJ1-4	-	TRBV18	13	-	TGTGCCAGCTCACCGGGGAGGAATGAAAAACTGTTTTTT	CASSPGRNEKLFF
TRBJ2-7	-	TRBV5-6	19	TRBD1	TGTGCCAGCAGCTCCCTAACCCCTAAGAAGGGACAGGGAACCTACGAGCAGTACTTC	CASSSLTPKKGQGTYEQYF
TRBJ2-2	-	TRBV5-1	14	-	TGCGCCAGCAGCCTGCTACTAGAGGCCGGGGAGCTGTTTTTT	CASSLLLEAGELFF
TRBJ1-5	-	TRBV29-1	13	-	TGCAGCGTTGGGGGGTGGGAGGCTCAGCCCCAGCATTTT	CSVGGWEAQPQHF
TRBJ2-3	-	TRBV5-1	13	-	TGCGCCAGCAGCTTAGTGAGTCAAGATACGCAGTATTTT	CASSLVSQDTQYF
TRBJ2-7	-	TRBV27	18	-	TGTGCCAGCAGAGAGACAGGGACTTTTCAATCTAGCTCCTACGAGCAGTACTTC	CASRETGTFQSSSYEQYF
TRBJ2-1	-	TRBV4-1	16	-	TGCGCCAGCAGCCCACCGGGAGATTACCCTTACAATGAGCAGTTCTTC	CASSPPGDYPYNEQFF
TRBJ1-6	-	TRBV7-9	16	-	TGTGCCAGCAGCCCCCCCCAAGGGGGGGAGAATTCACCCCTCCACTTT	CASSPPQGGENSPLHF
TRBJ1-2	-	TRBV4-1	17	TRBD1	TGCGCCAGCAGCCAAGAAACGCTTGGGGCAGGGGGCTATGGCTACACCTTC	CASSQETLGAGGYGYTF
TRBJ1-1	few	TRBV4-1	14	TRBD1	TGCGCCAGCAGCCTTGGGACAGAATACACTGAAGCTTTCTTT	CASSLGTEYTEAFF
TRBJ2-5	once	TRBV19	13	TRBD1	TGTGCCAGTAGTTCACAGGGGGCGAAGACCCAGTACTTC	CASSSQGAKTQYF
TRBJ1-5	-	TRBV28	13	-	TGTGCCAGCAGGGATCCGGGGGTTCAGCCCCAGCATTTT	CASRDPGVQPQHF
TRBJ2-4	-	TRBV28	14	TRBD2	TGTGCCAGCAGTCCTTCACTAGCGCCGAACATTCAGTACTTC	CASSPSLAPNIQYF
TRBJ1-1	-	TRBV29-1	15	TRBD1	TGCAGCGGCACTGGGACAGGGGCTCGGTCGACTGAAGCTTTCTTT	CSGTGTGARSTEAFF
TRBJ1-1	-	TRBV6-1	10	-	TGTGCCAGCATTGAATTAGAAGCTTTCTTT	CASIELEAFF
TRBJ2-7	-	TRBV7-2	14	TRBD2	TGTGCCAGCAGCCGGACTAGCGGATACTACGAGCAGTACTTC	CASSRTSGYYEQYF
TRBJ2-7	once	TRBV7-2	15	TRBD2	TGTGCCAGCAGCTTAGCGACTAGCGGGGGATACGAGCAGTACTTC	CASSLATSGGYEQYF
TRBJ2-4	-	TRBV7-9	15	-	TGTGCCAGCAGCCCCTCCGAGATAGCCAAAAACATTCAGTACTTC	CASSPSEIAKNIQYF